The rows below give T cell receptor beta chains drawn from one sample of a study of T cells in tuberculosis. Only in-frame clones appear in the TCRdb table, and some are missing; sequencing was by immunoSEQ multiplex PCR. This table has tens of thousands of clones, around 88% appearing once. The material sequenced was PBMCs, taken at tuberculosis diagnosis. The receptors were gathered from an adult with tuberculosis. The CDR3 runs from the conserved cysteine through the conserved F or W. Fields, in order: clone size, J gene, D gene, V gene, CDR3 DNA, CDR3 protein. The D gene is left open where the match is weak. For some rows the clone size is stated as once, few or many, or as a class when expanded; others skip it.

clone_size: -
j_call: TRBJ2-1
d_call: TRBD2
v_call: TRBV27
cdr3_nt: TGTGCCAGCAGCAAACTAGCGGGAGCGGACAATGAGCAGTTCTTC
cdr3_aa: CASSKLAGADNEQFF

clone_size: -
j_call: TRBJ1-1
d_call: -
v_call: TRBV11-3
cdr3_nt: TGTGCCAGCAGCTTGACAGGAATGCATTCCGTTTCCCGTTTTCGCACTGAAGCTTTCTTT
cdr3_aa: CASSLTGMHSVSRFRTEAFF

clone_size: few
j_call: TRBJ2-7
d_call: -
v_call: TRBV7-9
cdr3_nt: TGTGCCAGCAGCTTACGAGAGGGGGACGAGCAGTACTTC
cdr3_aa: CASSLREGDEQYF

clone_size: -
j_call: TRBJ2-2
d_call: -
v_call: TRBV21-1
cdr3_nt: TGTGCCAGCAGCGGACTACAGCCTACCGGGGAGCTGTTTTTT
cdr3_aa: CASSGLQPTGELFF

clone_size: once
j_call: TRBJ1-5
d_call: -
v_call: TRBV28
cdr3_nt: TGTGCCAGCAGTCTAAACAATCAGCCCCAGCATTTT
cdr3_aa: CASSLNNQPQHF

clone_size: -
j_call: TRBJ2-7
d_call: TRBD2
v_call: TRBV5-6
cdr3_nt: TGTGCCAGCACCTTGAGCGGGAGGGCCTTCTACGAGCAGTACTTC
cdr3_aa: CASTLSGRAFYEQYF

clone_size: -
j_call: TRBJ1-4
d_call: -
v_call: TRBV10-3
cdr3_nt: TGTGCCATCAGTGAGTCCGGCGCCCCAAGGGGGAAACTGTTTTTT
cdr3_aa: CAISESGAPRGKLFF

clone_size: -
j_call: TRBJ2-1
d_call: -
v_call: TRBV6-5
cdr3_nt: TGTGCCAGCAGTTACCGAGGCGATGAGCAGTTCTTC
cdr3_aa: CASSYRGDEQFF

clone_size: -
j_call: TRBJ2-7
d_call: -
v_call: TRBV6-5
cdr3_nt: TGTGCCAGCAGTTACTCGGGGCGGGGCTACGAGCAGTACTTC
cdr3_aa: CASSYSGRGYEQYF

clone_size: -
j_call: TRBJ1-5
d_call: TRBD1
v_call: TRBV10-1
cdr3_nt: TGCGCTGCGAGGCAGGGGGCGAATCAGCCCCAGCATTTT
cdr3_aa: CAARQGANQPQHF

clone_size: -
j_call: TRBJ2-1
d_call: -
v_call: TRBV27
cdr3_nt: TGTGCCAGCAGTTTTGGCACCTACAATGAGCAGTTCTTC
cdr3_aa: CASSFGTYNEQFF

clone_size: -
j_call: TRBJ1-4
d_call: TRBD1
v_call: TRBV5-4
cdr3_nt: TGTGCCAGCAGCGATGACAGGGGCCGTGAAAAACTGTTTTTT
cdr3_aa: CASSDDRGREKLFF

clone_size: -
j_call: TRBJ1-4
d_call: -
v_call: TRBV4-1
cdr3_nt: TGCGCCAGCAATCTAGCCGCAACTAATGAAAAACTGTTTTTT
cdr3_aa: CASNLAATNEKLFF

clone_size: -
j_call: TRBJ1-3
d_call: -
v_call: TRBV14
cdr3_nt: TGTGCCAGCAGCCAAGAAGGAGGTCTAGGGCACACCATATATTTT
cdr3_aa: CASSQEGGLGHTIYF

clone_size: -
j_call: TRBJ2-3
d_call: TRBD2
v_call: TRBV5-6
cdr3_nt: TGTGCCAGCAGCCCCCGAGCGGGGGGCCCAGATACGCAGTATTTT
cdr3_aa: CASSPRAGGPDTQYF

clone_size: few
j_call: TRBJ1-2
d_call: -
v_call: TRBV20-1
cdr3_nt: TGCAGTGCTCGCGACTATGGCTACACCTTC
cdr3_aa: CSARDYGYTF

clone_size: -
j_call: TRBJ1-2
d_call: -
v_call: TRBV14
cdr3_nt: TGTGCCAGCAGCCAAGATCGGGGGGCTAGCGGCTACACCTTC
cdr3_aa: CASSQDRGASGYTF

clone_size: -
j_call: TRBJ2-1
d_call: -
v_call: TRBV6-1
cdr3_nt: TGTGCCAGCAGTTATGTGGCTTACAATGAGCAGTTCTTC
cdr3_aa: CASSYVAYNEQFF

clone_size: few
j_call: TRBJ2-6
d_call: -
v_call: TRBV29-1
cdr3_nt: TGCAGCGTTTCCCGGGACACGGACTCTGGGGCCAACGTCCTGACTTTC
cdr3_aa: CSVSRDTDSGANVLTF

clone_size: -
j_call: TRBJ1-1
d_call: -
v_call: TRBV4-1
cdr3_nt: TGCGCCAGCAGCCAAGAGTCCCGCCAGGGGCAAAGGAACACTGAAGCTTTCTTT
cdr3_aa: CASSQESRQGQRNTEAFF

clone_size: -
j_call: TRBJ2-1
d_call: -
v_call: TRBV27
cdr3_nt: TGTGCCAGCAGTCTTGTCGTTCTGAGGGGGGGTGAGCAGTTCTTC
cdr3_aa: CASSLVVLRGGEQFF

clone_size: -
j_call: TRBJ2-7
d_call: TRBD1
v_call: TRBV7-9
cdr3_nt: TGTGCCAGCAGCAGACTCAGGGGGCCCGAAGCCTACGAGCAGTACTTC
cdr3_aa: CASSRLRGPEAYEQYF

clone_size: -
j_call: TRBJ2-1
d_call: -
v_call: TRBV27
cdr3_nt: TGTGCCAGCAGTGTCCGGACTGCCAATGAGCAGTTCTTC
cdr3_aa: CASSVRTANEQFF

clone_size: -
j_call: TRBJ1-5
d_call: TRBD1
v_call: TRBV5-1
cdr3_nt: TGCGCCAGCAGCTCCGGACAGGCGGGGGGGCCCCAGCATTTT
cdr3_aa: CASSSGQAGGPQHF

clone_size: once
j_call: TRBJ2-1
d_call: TRBD2
v_call: TRBV9
cdr3_nt: TGTGCCAGCAGCGTAGCTGTAGCGGGGACCTACAATGAGCAGTTCTTC
cdr3_aa: CASSVAVAGTYNEQFF

clone_size: -
j_call: TRBJ2-3
d_call: TRBD2
v_call: TRBV2
cdr3_nt: TGTGCCAGCAACCCCACTAGCGGGGGGAGCACAGATACGCAGTATTTT
cdr3_aa: CASNPTSGGSTDTQYF

clone_size: -
j_call: TRBJ1-5
d_call: TRBD1
v_call: TRBV5-4
cdr3_nt: TGTGCCAGCAGCTCGGACAGGGGGCCAGCTCAGCCCCAGCATTTT
cdr3_aa: CASSSDRGPAQPQHF

clone_size: -
j_call: TRBJ1-6
d_call: -
v_call: TRBV27
cdr3_nt: TGTGCCAGCAGTTTAGGAGATTCACCCCTCCACTTT
cdr3_aa: CASSLGDSPLHF

clone_size: -
j_call: TRBJ1-4
d_call: -
v_call: TRBV28
cdr3_nt: TGTGCCAGCAGTTTTTCAGGGAATGAAAAACTGTTTTTT
cdr3_aa: CASSFSGNEKLFF

clone_size: -
j_call: TRBJ2-7
d_call: -
v_call: TRBV6-5
cdr3_nt: TGTGCCAGCAGTTCCATCGGCGGGTCCTACGAGCAGTACTTC
cdr3_aa: CASSSIGGSYEQYF

clone_size: -
j_call: TRBJ1-6
d_call: TRBD1
v_call: TRBV9
cdr3_nt: TGTGCCAGCAGCGCCAGACAGGGGGCTAATTCACCCCTCCACTTT
cdr3_aa: CASSARQGANSPLHF

clone_size: few
j_call: TRBJ2-3
d_call: -
v_call: TRBV4-1
cdr3_nt: TGCGCCAGCAGCCGTTTTGCCCAGGGAAGAGATACGCAGTATTTT
cdr3_aa: CASSRFAQGRDTQYF

clone_size: few
j_call: TRBJ1-6
d_call: -
v_call: TRBV11-2
cdr3_nt: TGTGCCAGCAGCGGACAATGGAATTCACCCCTCCACTTT
cdr3_aa: CASSGQWNSPLHF

clone_size: -
j_call: TRBJ2-3
d_call: TRBD2
v_call: TRBV6-5
cdr3_nt: TGTGCCAGCAGTTACGTAGCGGGGGCCCGCACAGATACGCAGTATTTT
cdr3_aa: CASSYVAGARTDTQYF

clone_size: -
j_call: TRBJ2-3
d_call: -
v_call: TRBV5-6
cdr3_nt: TGTGCCAGCAGCTTGGCCAGGGGCACAGATACGCAGTATTTT
cdr3_aa: CASSLARGTDTQYF

clone_size: -
j_call: TRBJ2-7
d_call: -
v_call: TRBV9
cdr3_nt: TGTGCCAGCAGTAGACAGGGAGGCTACGAGCAGTACTTC
cdr3_aa: CASSRQGGYEQYF

clone_size: -
j_call: TRBJ2-3
d_call: TRBD2
v_call: TRBV6-4
cdr3_nt: TGTGCCAGCAGTGCCGCGACTAGCGGCACAGATACGCAGTATTTT
cdr3_aa: CASSAATSGTDTQYF

clone_size: -
j_call: TRBJ2-2
d_call: TRBD2
v_call: TRBV28
cdr3_nt: TGTGCCAGCAGTGGGGACTACATGAACACCGGGGAGCTGTTTTTT
cdr3_aa: CASSGDYMNTGELFF

clone_size: -
j_call: TRBJ2-3
d_call: -
v_call: TRBV5-1
cdr3_nt: TGCGCCAGCAGCGCGGGCTCCCCAGATACGCAGTATTTT
cdr3_aa: CASSAGSPDTQYF

clone_size: -
j_call: TRBJ2-1
d_call: TRBD2
v_call: TRBV7-3
cdr3_nt: TGTGCCAGCAGCCAGTCCGGGACTAGATTTTACAATGAGCAGTTCTTC
cdr3_aa: CASSQSGTRFYNEQFF

clone_size: -
j_call: TRBJ2-5
d_call: -
v_call: TRBV6-5
cdr3_nt: TGTGCCAGCCGACTTCTGGAGACCCAGTACTTC
cdr3_aa: CASRLLETQYF

clone_size: -
j_call: TRBJ1-5
d_call: TRBD1
v_call: TRBV13
cdr3_nt: TGTGCCAGCAGCTTAGGATGGGACAGATACAATCAGCCCCAGCATTTT
cdr3_aa: CASSLGWDRYNQPQHF

clone_size: -
j_call: TRBJ2-7
d_call: TRBD2
v_call: TRBV5-1
cdr3_nt: TGCGCCAGCAGCTTGGGGACTAGTAGCTCCTACGAGCAGTACTTC
cdr3_aa: CASSLGTSSSYEQYF

clone_size: -
j_call: TRBJ1-6
d_call: -
v_call: TRBV7-3
cdr3_nt: TGTGCCAGCAGCCGTTCGCCGGGACTGACAAATTCACCCCTCCACTTT
cdr3_aa: CASSRSPGLTNSPLHF